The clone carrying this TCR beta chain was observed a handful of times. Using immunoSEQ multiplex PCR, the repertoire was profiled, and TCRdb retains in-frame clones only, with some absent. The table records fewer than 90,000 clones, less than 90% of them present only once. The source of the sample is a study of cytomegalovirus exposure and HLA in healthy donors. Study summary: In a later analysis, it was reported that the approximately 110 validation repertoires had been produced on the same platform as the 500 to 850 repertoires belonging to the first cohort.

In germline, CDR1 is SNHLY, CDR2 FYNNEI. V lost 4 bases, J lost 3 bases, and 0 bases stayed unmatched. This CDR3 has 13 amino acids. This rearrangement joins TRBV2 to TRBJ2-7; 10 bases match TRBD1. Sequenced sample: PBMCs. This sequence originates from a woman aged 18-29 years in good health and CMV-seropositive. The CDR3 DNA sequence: TGTGCCAGCAGTGGGGACAGGGGCTACGAGCAGTACTTC. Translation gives CASSGDRGYEQYF.